Included here is one T cell receptor beta chain sequence, with context. Using immunoSEQ multiplex PCR, the repertoire was profiled, and TCRdb retains in-frame clones only, with some absent. In the table there are 62,000 or so clones, around 86% of which are singletons. CDR3 length: 13 residues. The trim removed 8 bases at V and 9 bases at J, leaving 13 bases unmatched. Germline-derived CDR1 and CDR2 are GTSNPN and SVGIG (reference sequence). The sample is drawn from a study of blood T cell repertoires in COVID-19. The sequence came from a woman aged 55-70 years with acute or convalescent COVID-19. The specimen sequenced was peripheral blood. The J gene is TRBJ1-2, the V gene TRBV30; 9 bases agree with TRBD1. The chain's CDR3 is CALSVGQGWSYTF. DNA for the CDR3: TGTGCCCTCAGCGTGGGACAGGGATGGAGCTACACCTTC.